The 23 T cell receptor beta chains below come from one sample, sequenced in a study of Ad26.COV2.S vaccination and SARS-CoV-2 variants. Documented treatment: around 19 received Ad26.COV2.S at low or high dose, single or two shots; 5 received placebo; per-sample allocation not given. Day 63 following the first vaccine or placebo injection was when the samples were taken. Using immunoSEQ multiplex PCR, the repertoire was profiled, and TCRdb retains in-frame clones only, with some absent. Here the sample spans 330,000 or so clones, about nine tenths being singletons. The sequenced sample was peripheral blood, obtained in a trial of Ad26.COV2.S vaccine versus placebo. Receptors were obtained from a person between 18 and 60 years old who received the Ad26.COV2.S COVID-19 vaccine or a placebo.

This chain joins TRBV7-9 and TRBJ2-3; D gene ambiguous. V lost 0 bases to trimming and J lost 2 bases, with 6 bases between them. Germline-derived CDR1 and CDR2 are SEHNR and FQNEAQ (reference sequence). CDR3 length: 14 residues. The CDR3 sequence: CASSLAPHTDTQYF. The DNA of the CDR3 is TGTGCCAGCAGCTTAGCGCCCCACACAGATACGCAGTATTTT.

This clone was counted once. The gene calls are TRBV29-1 and TRBJ1-1, with D perhaps TRBD1 (5 bases). CDR3 length: 12 residues. Germline V lookup: CDR1 SQVTM, CDR2 ANQGSEA. With 6 bases removed from V and 0 bases from J, the gap between germline ends came to 8 bases. The CDR3 coding sequence is TGCAGCGTACGACAGCTGAACACTGAAGCTTTCTTT. This sequence encodes CSVRQLNTEAFF.

V gene TRBV29-1 combines with J gene TRBJ2-2; unclear D gene. Per germline, CDR1 SQVTM and CDR2 ANQGSEA. V lost 2 bases and J lost 0, with 10 bases in between. The CDR3 loop spans 15 amino acids. The CDR3 DNA reads TGCAGCGTTGAACGCGCGGAGCCGAACACCGGGGAGCTGTTTTTT. Amino acids: CSVERAEPNTGELFF.

The chain links TRBV6-6 to TRBJ1-2; D not resolved. The CDR3 spans 12 residues. Trimming shortened V by 7 bases and J by 4 bases, and 10 bases separated the two germline ends. Per germline, CDR1 MNHNY and CDR2 SVGAGI (reference sequence). The CDR3 here is CASTKDAYGYTF. DNA for the CDR3: TGTGCCAGCACCAAGGATGCCTATGGCTACACCTTC.

The J gene is TRBJ2-4, the V gene TRBV29-1; 7 nucleotides agree with TRBD2. The germline gives CDR1 SQVTM, CDR2 ANQGSEA. Unmatched junction bases numbered 6, after V lost 7 bases and J lost 0 bases. This CDR3 has 14 residues. The CDR3 coding sequence is TGCAGCGCCCTTGGGGGGGTAGCCAAAAACATTCAGTACTTC. Its translation: CSALGGVAKNIQYF.

The V and J genes are TRBV27 and TRBJ2-4, with D hard to call. The V gene's germline CDR1 is MNHEY and CDR2 SMNVEV (reference sequence). V lost 9 bases and J lost 0, with 15 bases in between. The CDR3 extends over 15 amino acids. CDR3 protein: CASTRLPIAKNIQYF. The CDR3 nucleotides read TGTGCCAGTACCAGGCTTCCTATAGCCAAAAACATTCAGTACTTC.

The rearrangement joins TRBV12-5 to TRBJ1-1; TRBD1 is a possible D gene (5 bases). Trimming removed 6 bases at V and 3 bases at J, with 17 bases between. Germline CDR1 and CDR2: LGHNT and FRNRAP. This CDR3 is built from 15 residues. CDR3 residues: CASGDQQERDTEAFF. In nucleotides, the CDR3 is TGTGCTAGTGGCGACCAACAGGAGCGGGACACTGAAGCTTTCTTT.

V usage is TRBV7-9 and J usage is TRBJ1-6; D call uncertain. With 3 bases removed from V and 7 bases from J, the gap between germline ends came to 10 bases. Germline loops: CDR1 SEHNR, CDR2 FQNEAQ (reference sequence). The CDR3 contains 14 residues. CDR3 in DNA: TGTGCCAGCAGCTTTCCGCAGAACAATTCACCCCTCCACTTT. This encodes CASSFPQNNSPLHF.

CDR3 sequence reads: CARGARVEAFF. DNA for the CDR3: TGTGCGCGGGGGGCGCGGGTTGAAGCTTTCTTT. V gene TRBV6-5 combines with J gene TRBJ1-1, with D perhaps TRBD1 (6 bases). The CDR3 runs 11 residues. Germline CDR1 reads MNHEY; CDR2 reads SVGAGI.

In nucleotides, the CDR3 is TGTGCCAGCGGGGGACAGGGGGCTGGGGATGAAAAACTGTTTTTT. Amino acids: CASGGQGAGDEKLFF. The genes are TRBV6-5 and TRBJ1-4; 12 nucleotides match TRBD1. Trimming took 8 bases from V and 6 from J; bases not matched to a gene: 7. Looked up from germline, CDR1 is MNHEY and CDR2 is SVGAGI. The CDR3 sequence is 15 residues long.

This clone has more than one count but fewer than ten. The chain links TRBV5-4 to TRBJ2-3; D gene unclear. Germline assignment: CDR1 SGHNT and CDR2 YYREEE (reference sequence). Trimming took 1 base from V and 3 from J, leaving 12 bases between them. The CDR3 loop spans 15 amino acids. The CDR3 loop reads CASSLFGGPTDTQYF. As DNA, the CDR3 is TGTGCCAGCAGCTTGTTTGGCGGCCCTACAGATACGCAGTATTTT.

In this sample, this clone turned up a few times. The rearrangement links TRBV29-1 to TRBJ1-1; possible D gene TRBD1, 6 bases. This CDR3 region has 13 residues. V was trimmed by 7 bases and J by 1 base, leaving 13 bases between them. Germline values: CDR1 SQVTM, CDR2 ANQGSEA. CDR3 amino acids: CSALTGPNTEAFF. DNA for the CDR3: TGCAGCGCTCTGACAGGTCCGAACACTGAAGCTTTCTTT.

The chain couples TRBV7-8 to TRBJ2-1; TRBD2 matches at 8 bases. Germline assignment: CDR1 SGHVS and CDR2 FQNEAQ. The length of the CDR3 is 16 residues. J gave up 6 bases and V 3 bases, and 10 bases lay outside the gene matches. CDR3 amino acids: CASSFGPAGGRNEQFF. In nucleotides, the CDR3 is TGTGCCAGCAGCTTCGGTCCGGCGGGAGGTCGCAATGAGCAGTTCTTC.

This rearrangement joins TRBV27 to TRBJ1-1; unclear D gene. Germline values: CDR1 MNHEY, CDR2 SMNVEV (reference sequence). This CDR3 spans 13 amino acids. Trimming took 8 bases from V and 3 from J, leaving 13 bases between them. DNA for the CDR3: TGTGCCAGCGGTGGATTGTTCGACACTGAAGCTTTCTTT. Encoded protein: CASGGLFDTEAFF.

This rearrangement joins TRBV6-6 to TRBJ1-2; D perhaps matches TRBD1 (6 bases). Trimming cost V 8 bases and J 5 bases, with 9 bases left between them. Germline CDR1 reads MNHNY; CDR2 reads SVGAGI (reference sequence). The CDR3 spans 11 residues. Here the CDR3 reads CASWQGYGYTF. The CDR3 nucleotides read TGTGCCAGCTGGCAGGGGTATGGCTACACCTTC.

Regarding this clone: At one boundary the junction diverges from the germline segment, which might be a read error. The chain links TRBV20-1 to TRBJ2-3, with TRBD2 matching 12 bases. The CDR3 is 11 residues long. Germline values: CDR1 DFQATT, CDR2 SNEGSKA (reference sequence). CDR3 coding DNA: TGCAGTGCTAGAGGACTAGCGGGAGATAATTTT. Translation: CSARGLAGDNF.

This rearrangement joins TRBV5-1 to TRBJ2-1; 7 positions agree with TRBD1. This CDR3 region has 15 residues. Germline V lookup: CDR1 SGHRS, CDR2 YFSETQ. The ends lost 1 base at V and 1 base at J; junction bases unmatched: 2. The CDR3: CASSLLTGSYNEQFF. The CDR3 nucleotides are TGCGCCAGCAGCTTGTTGACAGGGTCCTACAATGAGCAGTTCTTC.

This clone was seen just once. The chain is built from TRBV29-1 and TRBJ2-2; D gene unclear. Germline V gene data show CDR1 as SQVTM and CDR2 as ANQGSEA. V lost 2 bases to trimming and J lost 8 bases, with 9 bases between them. This CDR3 comprises 12 residues. The CDR3, as DNA: TGCAGCGTTGAAAATCCCGGAGGGGAGCTGTTTTTT. It translates to CSVENPGGELFF.

This chain links TRBV9 with TRBJ2-3, with 7 bases lining up with TRBD2. Trimming cost V 3 bases and J 0 bases; bases outside gene matches: 13. Germline-derived CDR1 and CDR2 are SGDLS and YYNGEE. The CDR3 loop spans 18 amino acids. CDR3 region: CASSAEAGTLASTDTQYF. The CDR3, as DNA: TGTGCCAGCAGCGCGGAAGCGGGAACCTTAGCTAGCACAGATACGCAGTATTTT. Full variable domain (missing parts from reference TRBV9 and TRBJ2-3): DSGVTQTPKHLITATGQRVTLRCSPRSGDLSVYWYQQSLDQGLQFLIQYYNGEERAKGNILERFSAQQFPDLHSELNLSSLELGDSALYFCASSAEAGTLASTDTQYFGPGTRLTVL.

The chain carries TRBV13 and TRBJ2-7; the D gene is possibly TRBD2 (6 bases). Trimming removed 1 base from V and 1 base from J, with 11 bases in between. CDR3 length equals 15 residues. Germline CDR1 and CDR2: PRHDT and FYEKMQ (reference sequence). DNA of the CDR3: TGTGCCAGCAGCTTAGTCCAGGAGGGGTCCTACGAGCAGTACTTC. Protein product: CASSLVQEGSYEQYF.

This sequence joins TRBV19 and TRBJ2-7; D gene uncertain. The CDR3 loop spans 14 amino acids. CDR1 is LNHDA, CDR2 SQIVND, per germline (reference sequence). The V end lost 5 bases, the J end lost 0 bases, and 11 bases lay between the germline ends. The CDR3 is CASSRISGSYEQYF. CDR3 DNA: TGTGCCAGTAGTCGTATTTCAGGCTCCTACGAGCAGTACTTC. The full variable domain, its missing parts supplied by reference TRBV19 and TRBJ2-7, is DGGITQSPKYLFRKEGQNVTLSCEQNLNHDAMYWYRQDPGQGLRLIYYSQIVNDFQKGDIAEGYSVSREKKESFPLTVTSAQKNPTAFYLCASSRISGSYEQYFGPGTRLTVT.

The chain couples TRBV7-6 to TRBJ2-7, with D tentatively TRBD1 (6 bases). Germline-derived CDR1 and CDR2 are SGHVS and FNYEAQ. V lost 5 bases and J 2 bases, leaving 10 bases between the germline ends. The CDR3 is 13 residues long. The CDR3 nucleotides read TGTGCCAGCAGCCCCGGACAGACCTACGAGCAGTACTTC. It codes for CASSPGQTYEQYF. Using reference TRBV7-6 and TRBJ2-7 for the parts outside the CDR3, the full variable domain is GAGVSQSPRYKVTKRGQDVALRCDPISGHVSLYWYRQALGQGPEFLTYFNYEAQQDKSGLPNDRFSAERPEGSISTLTIQRTEQRDSAMYRCASSPGQTYEQYFGPGTRLTVT.

This rearrangement joins TRBV2 to TRBJ2-7; no firm D call. CDR1 and CDR2 from the germline V gene are SNHLY and FYNNEI. The CDR3 runs to 12 residues. V was trimmed by 3 bases and J by 3 bases, leaving 6 bases between them. The CDR3: CASSDLNYEQYF. The DNA for the CDR3 is TGTGCCAGCAGTGATTTAAACTACGAGCAGTACTTC.